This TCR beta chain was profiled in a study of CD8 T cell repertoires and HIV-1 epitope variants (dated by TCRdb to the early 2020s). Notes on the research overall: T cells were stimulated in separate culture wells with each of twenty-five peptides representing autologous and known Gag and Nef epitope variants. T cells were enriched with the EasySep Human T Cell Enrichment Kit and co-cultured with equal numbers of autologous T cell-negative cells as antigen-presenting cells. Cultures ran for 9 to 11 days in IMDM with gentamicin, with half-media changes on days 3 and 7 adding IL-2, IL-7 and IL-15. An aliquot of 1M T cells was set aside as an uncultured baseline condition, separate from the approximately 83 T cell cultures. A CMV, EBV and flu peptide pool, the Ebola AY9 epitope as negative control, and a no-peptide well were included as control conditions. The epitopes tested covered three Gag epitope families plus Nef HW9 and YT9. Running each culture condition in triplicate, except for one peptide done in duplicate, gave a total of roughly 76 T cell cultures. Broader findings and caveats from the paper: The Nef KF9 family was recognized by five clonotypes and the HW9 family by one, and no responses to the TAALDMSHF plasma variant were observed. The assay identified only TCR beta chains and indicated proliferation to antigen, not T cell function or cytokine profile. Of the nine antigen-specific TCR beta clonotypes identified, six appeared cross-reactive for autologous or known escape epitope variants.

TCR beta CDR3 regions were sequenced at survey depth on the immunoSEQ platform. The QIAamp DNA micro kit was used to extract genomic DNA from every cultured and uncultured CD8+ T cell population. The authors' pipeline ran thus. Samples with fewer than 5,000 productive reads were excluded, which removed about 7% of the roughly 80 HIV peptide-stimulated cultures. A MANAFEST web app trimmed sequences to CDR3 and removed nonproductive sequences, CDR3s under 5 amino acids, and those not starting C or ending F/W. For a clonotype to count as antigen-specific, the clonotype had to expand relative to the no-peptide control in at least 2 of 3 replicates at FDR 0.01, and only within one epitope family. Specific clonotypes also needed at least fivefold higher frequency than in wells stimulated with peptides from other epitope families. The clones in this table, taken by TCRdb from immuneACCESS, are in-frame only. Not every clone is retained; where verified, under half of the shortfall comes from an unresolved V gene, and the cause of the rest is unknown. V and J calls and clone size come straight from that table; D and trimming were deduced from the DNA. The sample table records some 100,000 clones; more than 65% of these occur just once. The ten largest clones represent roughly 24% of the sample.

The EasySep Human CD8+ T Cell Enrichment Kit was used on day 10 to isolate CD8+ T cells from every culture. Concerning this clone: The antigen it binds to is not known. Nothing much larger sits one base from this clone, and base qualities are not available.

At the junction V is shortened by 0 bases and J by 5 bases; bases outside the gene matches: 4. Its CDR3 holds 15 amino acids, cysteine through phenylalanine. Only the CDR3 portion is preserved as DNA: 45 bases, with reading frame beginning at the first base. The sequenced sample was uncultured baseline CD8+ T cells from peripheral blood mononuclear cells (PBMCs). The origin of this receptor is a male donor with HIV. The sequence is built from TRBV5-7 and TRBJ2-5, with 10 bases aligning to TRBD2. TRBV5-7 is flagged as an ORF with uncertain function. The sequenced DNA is TGTGCCAGCAGCTTGGGGCTAGCGGGAGCCGAGACCCAGTACTTC. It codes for CASSLGLAGAETQYF.